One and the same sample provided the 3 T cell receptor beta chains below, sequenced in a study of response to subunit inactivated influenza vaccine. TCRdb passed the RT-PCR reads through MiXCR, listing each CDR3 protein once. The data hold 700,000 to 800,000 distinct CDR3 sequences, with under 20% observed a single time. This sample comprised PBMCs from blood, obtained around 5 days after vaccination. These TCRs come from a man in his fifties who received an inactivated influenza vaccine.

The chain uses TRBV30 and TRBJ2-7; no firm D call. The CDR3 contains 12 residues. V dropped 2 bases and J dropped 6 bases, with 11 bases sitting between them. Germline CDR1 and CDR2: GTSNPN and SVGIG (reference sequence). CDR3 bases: TGTGCCTGGAGTTTAGGCGGACGCGAGCAGTACTTC. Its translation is CAWSLGGREQYF.

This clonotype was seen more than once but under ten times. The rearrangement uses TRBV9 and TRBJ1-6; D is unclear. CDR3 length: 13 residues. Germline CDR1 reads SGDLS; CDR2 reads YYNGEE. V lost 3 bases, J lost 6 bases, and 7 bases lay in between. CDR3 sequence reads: CASSALANSPLHF. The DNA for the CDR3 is TGTGCCAGCAGCGCTTTGGCTAATTCACCCCTCCACTTT.

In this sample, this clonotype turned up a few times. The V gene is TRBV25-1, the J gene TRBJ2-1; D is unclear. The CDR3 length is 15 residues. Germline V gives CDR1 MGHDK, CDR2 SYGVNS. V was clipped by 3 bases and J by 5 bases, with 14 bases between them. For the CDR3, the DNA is TGTGCCAGCAGTGAGACGCACTTACCGGACAATGAGCAGTTCTTC. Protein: CASSETHLPDNEQFF.